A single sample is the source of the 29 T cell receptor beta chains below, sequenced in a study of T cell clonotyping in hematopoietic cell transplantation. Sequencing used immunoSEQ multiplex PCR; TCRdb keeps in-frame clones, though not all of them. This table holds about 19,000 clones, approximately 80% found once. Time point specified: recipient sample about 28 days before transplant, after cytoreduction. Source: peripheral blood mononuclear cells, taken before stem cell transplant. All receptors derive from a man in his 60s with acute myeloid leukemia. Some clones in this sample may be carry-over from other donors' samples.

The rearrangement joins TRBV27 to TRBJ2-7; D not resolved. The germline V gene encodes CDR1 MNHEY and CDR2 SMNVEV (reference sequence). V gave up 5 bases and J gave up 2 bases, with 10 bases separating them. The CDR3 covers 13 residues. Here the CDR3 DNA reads TGTGCCAGCAGTCGTACAGAAGCCTACGAGCAGTACTTC. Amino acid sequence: CASSRTEAYEQYF.

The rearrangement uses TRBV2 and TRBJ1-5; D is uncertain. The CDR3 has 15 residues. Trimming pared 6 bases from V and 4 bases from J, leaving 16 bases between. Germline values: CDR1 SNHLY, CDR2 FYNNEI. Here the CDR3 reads CASRIQAGANQPQHF. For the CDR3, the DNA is TGTGCCAGCAGGATCCAGGCAGGCGCAAATCAGCCCCAGCATTTT.

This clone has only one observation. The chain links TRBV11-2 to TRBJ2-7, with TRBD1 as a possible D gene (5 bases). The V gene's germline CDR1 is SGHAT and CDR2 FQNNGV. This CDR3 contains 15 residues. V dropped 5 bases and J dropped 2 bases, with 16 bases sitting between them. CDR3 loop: CASSQSNGHPYEQYF. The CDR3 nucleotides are TGTGCCAGCAGCCAGTCGAATGGACATCCCTACGAGCAGTACTTC.

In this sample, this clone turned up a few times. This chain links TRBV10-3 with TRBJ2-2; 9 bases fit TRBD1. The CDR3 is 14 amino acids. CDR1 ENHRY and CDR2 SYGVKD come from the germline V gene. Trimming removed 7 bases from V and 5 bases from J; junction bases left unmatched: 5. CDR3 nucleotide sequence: TGTGCCATCAAGGGGGACAGGGCGACCGGGGAGCTGTTTTTT. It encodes CAIKGDRATGELFF.

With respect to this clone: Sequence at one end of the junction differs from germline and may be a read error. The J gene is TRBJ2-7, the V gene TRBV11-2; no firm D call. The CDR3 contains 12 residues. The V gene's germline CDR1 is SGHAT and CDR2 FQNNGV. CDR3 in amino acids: CASSATSYGQYF. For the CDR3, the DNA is TGTGCCAGCAGCGCAACCTCCTACGGGCAGTACTTC.

CDR3 amino acids: CASSRLATNEKLFF. Here the CDR3 DNA reads TGTGCCAGCAGTAGACTCGCAACTAATGAAAAACTGTTTTTT. V usage is TRBV6-5 and J usage is TRBJ1-4; no clear D. Germline V CDR1 and CDR2: MNHEY, SVGAGI. Trimming left V 5 bases short and J 0 bases short, with 7 bases between. CDR3 size: 14 residues.

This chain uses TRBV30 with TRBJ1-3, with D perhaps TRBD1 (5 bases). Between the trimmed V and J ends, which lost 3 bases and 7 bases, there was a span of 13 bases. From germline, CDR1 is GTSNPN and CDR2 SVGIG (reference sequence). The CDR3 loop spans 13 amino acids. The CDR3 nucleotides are TGTGCCTGGAGCTCCGGGGGAGTTAACACCATATATTTT. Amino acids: CAWSSGGVNTIYF.

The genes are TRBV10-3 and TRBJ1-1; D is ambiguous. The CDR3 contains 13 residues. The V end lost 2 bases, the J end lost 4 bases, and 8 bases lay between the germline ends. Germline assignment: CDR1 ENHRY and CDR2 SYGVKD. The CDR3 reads CAISEDGFTEAFF. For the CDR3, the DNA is TGTGCCATCAGTGAGGATGGGTTCACTGAAGCTTTCTTT.

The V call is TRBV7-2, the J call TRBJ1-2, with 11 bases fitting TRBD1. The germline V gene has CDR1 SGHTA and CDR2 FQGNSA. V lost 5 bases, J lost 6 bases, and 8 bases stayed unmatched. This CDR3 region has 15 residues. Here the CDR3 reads CASSTRTGGVDGYTF. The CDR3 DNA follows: TGTGCCAGCAGCACCCGGACAGGGGGCGTTGATGGCTACACCTTC.

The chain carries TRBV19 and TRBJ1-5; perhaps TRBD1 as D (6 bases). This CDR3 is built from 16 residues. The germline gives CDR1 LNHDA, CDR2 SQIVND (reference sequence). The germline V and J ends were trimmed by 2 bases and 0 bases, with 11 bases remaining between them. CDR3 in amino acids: CASSIRGAISNQPQHF. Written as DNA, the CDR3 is TGTGCCAGTAGTATACGGGGGGCGATTAGCAATCAGCCCCAGCATTTT.

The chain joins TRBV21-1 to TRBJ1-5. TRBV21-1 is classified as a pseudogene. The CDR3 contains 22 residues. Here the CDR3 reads CASSKEWVREEKIPGFNQPQHF. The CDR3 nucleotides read TGTGCCAGCAGCAAAGAATGGGTTCGGGAAGAGAAAATACCGGGCTTCAATCAGCCCCAGCATTTT.

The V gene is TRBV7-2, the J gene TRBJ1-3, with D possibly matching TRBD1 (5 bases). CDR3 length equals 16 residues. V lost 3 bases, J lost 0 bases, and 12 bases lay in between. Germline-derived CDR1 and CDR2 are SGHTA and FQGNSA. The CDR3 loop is CASSFSGLISGNTIYF. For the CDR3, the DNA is TGTGCCAGCAGCTTTTCGGGACTTATCTCTGGAAACACCATATATTTT.

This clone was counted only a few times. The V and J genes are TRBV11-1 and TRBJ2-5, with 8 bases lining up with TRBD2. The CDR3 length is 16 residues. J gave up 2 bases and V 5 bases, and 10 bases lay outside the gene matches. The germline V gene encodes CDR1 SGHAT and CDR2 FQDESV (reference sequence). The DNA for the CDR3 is TGTGCCAGCAGCCCCCAATTAGCGGGGCGACAAGAGACCCAGTACTTC. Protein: CASSPQLAGRQETQYF.

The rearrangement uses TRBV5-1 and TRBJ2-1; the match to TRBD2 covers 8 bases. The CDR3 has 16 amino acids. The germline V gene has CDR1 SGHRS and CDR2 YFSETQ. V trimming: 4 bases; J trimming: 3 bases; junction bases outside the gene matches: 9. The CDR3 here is CASSPPAGGGYNEQFF. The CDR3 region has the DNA TGCGCCAGCAGCCCCCCCGCGGGGGGCGGCTACAATGAGCAGTTCTTC.

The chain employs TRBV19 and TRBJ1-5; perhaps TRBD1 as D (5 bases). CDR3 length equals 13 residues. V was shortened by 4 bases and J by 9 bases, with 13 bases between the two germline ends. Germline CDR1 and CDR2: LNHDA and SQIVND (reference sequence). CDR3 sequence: CASSKAGPGPQHF. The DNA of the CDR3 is TGTGCCAGTAGTAAGGCAGGGCCAGGGCCCCAGCATTTT.

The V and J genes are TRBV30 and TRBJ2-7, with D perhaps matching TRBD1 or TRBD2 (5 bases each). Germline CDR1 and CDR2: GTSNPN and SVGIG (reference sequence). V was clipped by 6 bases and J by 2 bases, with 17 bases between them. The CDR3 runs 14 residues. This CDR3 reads CACHRDGLAYEQYF. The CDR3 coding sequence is TGTGCCTGCCACCGGGACGGCTTAGCCTACGAGCAGTACTTC.

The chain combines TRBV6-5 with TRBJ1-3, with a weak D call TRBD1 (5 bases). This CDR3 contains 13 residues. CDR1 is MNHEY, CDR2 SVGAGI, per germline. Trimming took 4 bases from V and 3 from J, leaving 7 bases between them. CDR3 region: CASSSQGGNTIYF. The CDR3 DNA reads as TGTGCCAGCAGTTCCCAGGGTGGAAACACCATATATTTT.

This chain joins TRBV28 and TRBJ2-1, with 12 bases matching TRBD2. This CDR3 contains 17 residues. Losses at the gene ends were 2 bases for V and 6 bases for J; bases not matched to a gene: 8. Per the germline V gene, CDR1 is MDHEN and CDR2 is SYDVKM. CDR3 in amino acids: CASSLRLAGGPVNEQFF. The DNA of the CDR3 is TGTGCCAGCAGTTTAAGGCTAGCGGGAGGGCCAGTCAATGAGCAGTTCTTC.

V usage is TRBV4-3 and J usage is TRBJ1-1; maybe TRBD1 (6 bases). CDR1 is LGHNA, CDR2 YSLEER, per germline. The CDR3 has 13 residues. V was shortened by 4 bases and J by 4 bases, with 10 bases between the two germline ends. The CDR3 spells CASSPTGGTEAFF. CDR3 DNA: TGCGCCAGCAGCCCGACAGGAGGCACTGAAGCTTTCTTT.

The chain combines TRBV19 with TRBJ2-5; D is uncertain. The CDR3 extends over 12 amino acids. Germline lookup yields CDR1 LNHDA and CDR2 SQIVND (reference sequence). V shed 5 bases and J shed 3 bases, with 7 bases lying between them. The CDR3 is CASSVAEETQYF. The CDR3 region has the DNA TGTGCCAGTAGTGTGGCGGAAGAGACCCAGTACTTC.

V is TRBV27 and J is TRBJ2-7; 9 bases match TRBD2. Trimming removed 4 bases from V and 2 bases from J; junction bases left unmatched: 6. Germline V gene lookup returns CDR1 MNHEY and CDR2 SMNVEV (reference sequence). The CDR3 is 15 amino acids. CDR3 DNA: TGTGCCAGCAGTTCCGGGGCTAGCGGGGCCTACGAGCAGTACTTC. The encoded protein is CASSSGASGAYEQYF.

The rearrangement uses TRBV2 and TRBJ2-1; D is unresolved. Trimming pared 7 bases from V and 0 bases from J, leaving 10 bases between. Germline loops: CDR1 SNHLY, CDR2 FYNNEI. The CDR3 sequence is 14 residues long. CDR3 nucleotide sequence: TGTGCCAGCAATAAGGGCGGCTCCTACAATGAGCAGTTCTTC. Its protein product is CASNKGGSYNEQFF.

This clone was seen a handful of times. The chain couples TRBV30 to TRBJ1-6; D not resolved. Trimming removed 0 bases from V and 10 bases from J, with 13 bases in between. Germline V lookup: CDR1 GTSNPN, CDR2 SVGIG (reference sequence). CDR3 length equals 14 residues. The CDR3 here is CAWSVLGLYSPLHF. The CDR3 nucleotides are TGTGCCTGGAGTGTACTAGGGTTGTACTCACCCCTCCACTTT. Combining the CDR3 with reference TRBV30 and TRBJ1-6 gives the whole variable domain SQTIHQWPATLVQPVGSPLSLECTVEGTSNPNLYWYRQAAGRGLQLLFYSVGIGQISSEVPQNLSASRPQDRQFILSSKKLLLSDSGFYLCAWSVLGLYSPLHFGNGTRLTVT.

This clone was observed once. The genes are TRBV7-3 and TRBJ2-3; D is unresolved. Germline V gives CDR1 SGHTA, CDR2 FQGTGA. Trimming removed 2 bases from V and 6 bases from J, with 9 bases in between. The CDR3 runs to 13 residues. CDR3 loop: CASSLPGVDTQYF. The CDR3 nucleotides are TGTGCCAGCAGCTTACCTGGGGTGGATACGCAGTATTTT.

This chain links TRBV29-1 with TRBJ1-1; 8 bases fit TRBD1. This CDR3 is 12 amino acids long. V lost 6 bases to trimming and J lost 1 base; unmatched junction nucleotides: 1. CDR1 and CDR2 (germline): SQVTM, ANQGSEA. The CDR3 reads CSVGTGNTEAFF. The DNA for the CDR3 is TGCAGCGTGGGGACAGGGAACACTGAAGCTTTCTTT.

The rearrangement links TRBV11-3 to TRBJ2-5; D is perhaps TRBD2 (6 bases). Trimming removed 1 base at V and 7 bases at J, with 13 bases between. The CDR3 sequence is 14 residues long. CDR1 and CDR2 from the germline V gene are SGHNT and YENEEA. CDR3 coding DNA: TGTGCCAGCAGCTTAGGGGGGGACGCAGTGACCCAGTACTTC. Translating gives CASSLGGDAVTQYF.

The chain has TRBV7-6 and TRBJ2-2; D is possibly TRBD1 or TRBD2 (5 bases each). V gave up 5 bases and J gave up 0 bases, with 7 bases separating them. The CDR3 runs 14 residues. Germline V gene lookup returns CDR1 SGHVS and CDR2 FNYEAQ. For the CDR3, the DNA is TGTGCCAGCAGCCGAGGGGCGAACACCGGGGAGCTGTTTTTT. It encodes CASSRGANTGELFF.

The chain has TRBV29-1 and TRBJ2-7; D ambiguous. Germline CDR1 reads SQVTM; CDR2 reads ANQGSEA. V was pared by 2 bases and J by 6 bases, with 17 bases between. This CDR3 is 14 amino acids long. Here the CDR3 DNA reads TGCAGCGTTGAACCCTCCAACTCCGGTGGCGAGCAGTACTTC. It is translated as CSVEPSNSGGEQYF.

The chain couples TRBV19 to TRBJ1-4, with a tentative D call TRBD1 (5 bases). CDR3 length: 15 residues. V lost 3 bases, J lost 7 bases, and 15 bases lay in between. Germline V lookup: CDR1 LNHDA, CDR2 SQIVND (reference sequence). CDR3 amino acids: CASSIRGFGIEKLFF. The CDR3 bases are TGTGCCAGTAGTATCCGGGGGTTTGGTATTGAAAAACTGTTTTTT.